These T cell receptor beta chains were read from a single sample in a study of OX40 agonist ivuxolimab in advanced cancers. Generated by immunoSEQ multiplex PCR, the TCRdb table keeps only in-frame clones and is missing some. Of fewer than 85,000 clones in the sample, about 92% were seen once. The sample was CD4+ or CD8+ T cells sorted from blood, taken in a trial of the OX40 agonist ivuxolimab. The source of these receptors is an adult with an advanced solid tumor such as melanoma, head and neck, liver or kidney cancer. The CDR3 runs from the conserved cysteine through the conserved F or W. The D gene is left open where the match is weak. Not every row has a clone size; where given, it reads once, few, many or a size class.

V gene	J gene	D gene	CDR3 length	clone size	CDR3 protein	CDR3 DNA
TRBV5-1	TRBJ2-7	TRBD1	15	.	CASSLEGTGLGGQYF	TGCGCCAGCAGCTTGGAAGGGACAGGGTTGGGAGGGCAGTACTTC
TRBV19	TRBJ2-3	.	17	.	CASTSFLQHLSTDTQYF	TGTGCCAGCACGTCGTTCTTGCAGCACCTTAGCACAGATACGCAGTATTTT
TRBV28	TRBJ1-2	.	14	.	CASSFVGLYYGYTF	TGTGCCAGCAGTTTTGTTGGTTTATACTATGGCTACACCTTC
TRBV11-3	TRBJ2-7	TRBD2	17	.	CASSLGASGRLSDEQYF	TGTGCCAGCAGCTTAGGGGCTAGCGGGAGATTGTCCGACGAGCAGTACTTC
TRBV5-1	TRBJ2-7	.	14	once	CASSLVTGTYEQYF	TGCGCCAGCAGCTTGGTCACGGGGACGTACGAGCAGTACTTC
TRBV6-5	TRBJ2-7	.	13	.	CASSHTLSYEQYF	TGTGCCAGCAGCCACACCCTCTCCTACGAGCAGTACTTC
TRBV6-5	TRBJ1-1	.	15	.	CASSYRPEMNTEAFF	TGTGCCAGCAGTTACCGGCCAGAGATGAACACTGAAGCTTTCTTT
TRBV7-6	TRBJ1-1	.	13	.	CASSLGANTEAFF	TGTGCCAGCAGCTTAGGAGCGAACACTGAAGCTTTCTTT
TRBV4-1	TRBJ2-7	TRBD2	15	.	CASSQELAGVYEQYF	TGCGCCAGCAGCCAAGAACTAGCGGGAGTCTACGAGCAGTACTTC
TRBV19	TRBJ2-7	.	15	once	CASSGQAHGSYEQYF	TGTGCCAGTAGTGGGCAGGCGCACGGGAGCTACGAGCAGTACTTC
TRBV10-3	TRBJ1-2	.	14	.	CAISESKGEHGYTF	TGTGCCATCAGTGAGTCGAAGGGGGAGCATGGCTACACCTTC
TRBV7-8	TRBJ2-7	.	14	.	CASSLAASGAEQYF	TGTGCCAGCAGCTTAGCCGCGTCAGGGGCCGAGCAGTACTTC
TRBV5-1	TRBJ2-2	TRBD2	15	.	CASSEGLAGTGELFF	TGCGCCAGCAGCGAAGGACTAGCGGGTACCGGGGAGCTGTTTTTT
TRBV12-5	TRBJ2-2	.	13	once	CASGGGSTGELFF	TGTGCTAGTGGTGGGGGGTCCACCGGGGAGCTGTTTTTT
TRBV11-1	TRBJ2-7	TRBD1	14	.	CASSFDRGSYEQYF	TGTGCCAGCAGCTTTGACAGGGGCTCCTACGAGCAGTACTTC
TRBV5-1	TRBJ2-7	.	21	.	CASSLASLGRVADATTYEQYF	TGCGCCAGCAGCTTGGCCTCCCTCGGACGGGTAGCGGACGCTACAACCTACGAGCAGTACTTC
TRBV7-9	TRBJ1-1	.	14	.	CASSYLGTPTEAFF	TGTGCCAGCAGCTACCTGGGGACGCCCACTGAAGCTTTCTTT
TRBV5-4	TRBJ1-1	.	13	.	CASSFGRGTEAFF	TGTGCCAGCAGCTTCGGCAGGGGCACTGAAGCTTTCTTT
TRBV14	TRBJ2-7	.	16	.	CVSGSGTPSVAYEQYF	TGTGTCAGTGGTTCCGGGACACCCTCGGTTGCCTACGAGCAGTACTTC
TRBV28	TRBJ1-5	TRBD1	16	.	CASSLWTGNSNQPQHF	TGTGCCAGCAGTTTATGGACAGGGAATAGCAATCAGCCCCAGCATTTT
TRBV5-1	TRBJ1-1	.	13	.	CASSRELATEAFF	TGCGCCAGCAGTAGAGAGTTGGCCACTGAAGCTTTCTTT
TRBV2	TRBJ2-3	.	17	.	CASNHRRESLRTDTQYF	TGTGCCAGCAATCATCGCCGGGAGTCCCTCCGCACAGATACGCAGTATTTT
TRBV5-8	TRBJ2-7	.	16	.	CASSLSFLFGSYEQYF	TGTGCCAGCAGCTTGTCGTTTCTATTCGGCTCCTACGAGCAGTACTTC